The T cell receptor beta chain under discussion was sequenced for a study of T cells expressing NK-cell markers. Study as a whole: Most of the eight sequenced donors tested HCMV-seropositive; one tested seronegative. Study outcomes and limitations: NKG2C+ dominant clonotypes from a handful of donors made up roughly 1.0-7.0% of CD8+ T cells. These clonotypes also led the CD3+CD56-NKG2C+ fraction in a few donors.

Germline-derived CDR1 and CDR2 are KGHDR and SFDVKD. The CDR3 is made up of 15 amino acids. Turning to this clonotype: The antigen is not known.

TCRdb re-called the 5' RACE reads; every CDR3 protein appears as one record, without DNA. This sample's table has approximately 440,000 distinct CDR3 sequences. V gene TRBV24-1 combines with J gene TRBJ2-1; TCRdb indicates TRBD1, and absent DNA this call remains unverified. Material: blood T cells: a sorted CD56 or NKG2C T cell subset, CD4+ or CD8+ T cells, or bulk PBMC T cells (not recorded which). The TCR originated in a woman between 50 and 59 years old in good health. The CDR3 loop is CATSDSSGSRVEQFF.